One and the same sample provided the 27 T cell receptor beta chains below, sequenced in a study of response to subunit inactivated influenza vaccine. TCRdb analysed the RT-PCR reads with MiXCR anew, one entry per CDR3 protein. The sample lists about 650,000 distinct CDR3 sequences; 15% to 17% were seen once. The sequencing used PBMCs from blood, collected about 12 days after vaccination. These receptors all stem from a man between 50 and 59 years old who received an inactivated influenza vaccine.

This clonotype showed up many times. V gene TRBV12-3 or TRBV12-4 combines with J gene TRBJ2-7; D ambiguous. V gave up 3 bases and J gave up 3 bases, with 9 bases separating them. This CDR3 region has 13 residues. The CDR3 loop is CASSFSRSYEQYF. The CDR3 bases are TGTGCCAGCAGTTTTAGCAGGAGCTACGAGCAGTACTTC.

This clonotype has more than one count but fewer than ten. This sequence joins TRBV6-1 and TRBJ1-1; 7 bases are shared with TRBD1. The V gene end was trimmed by 7 bases and the J gene end by 5 bases; junction bases not matched to a gene: 10. CDR3 length: 14 amino acids. The germline CDR1 and CDR2 sequences are MNHNS and SASEGT. The CDR3 sequence is CASNEGAARTEAFF. The CDR3 DNA reads as TGTGCCAGCAACGAGGGGGCGGCAAGGACTGAAGCTTTCTTT.

The table lists this clonotype with a few counts. The rearrangement links TRBV12-3 or TRBV12-4 to TRBJ1-5, with D possibly matching TRBD1 (5 bases). Trimming shortened V by 2 bases and J by 7 bases, and 12 bases separated the two germline ends. This CDR3 contains 14 residues. The CDR3 region is CASSLTRGRQPQHF. The CDR3 coding sequence is TGTGCCAGCAGTTTAACTAGGGGACGGCAGCCCCAGCATTTT.

This clonotype was seen repeatedly, ten times or more. The V gene is TRBV12-3 or TRBV12-4, the J gene TRBJ1-6; 9 bases agree with TRBD1. CDR3 length: 14 amino acids. Unmatched junction bases numbered 4, after V lost 5 bases and J lost 8 bases. The CDR3 sequence: CASSKTGGYSPLHF. CDR3 in DNA: TGTGCCAGCAGTAAAACAGGGGGCTATTCACCCCTCCACTTT.

This clonotype was seen more than once but under ten times. V and J are TRBV3-1 and TRBJ2-1, with TRBD1 identical over 8 bases. CDR1 is LGHDT, CDR2 YNNKEL, per germline (reference sequence). V gave up 4 bases and J gave up 8 bases; unmatched junction bases: 4. The CDR3 has 13 amino acids. Here the CDR3 DNA reads TGTGCCAGCAGCCTCATGGACAGGGATGAGCAGTTCTTC. This sequence encodes CASSLMDRDEQFF.

A few counts support this clonotype. The rearrangement links TRBV7-2 to TRBJ2-3; 7 bases are a match to TRBD2. The V and J ends lost 5 bases and 4 bases, in that order; junction bases with no gene match: 9. Germline CDR1 is SGHTA and CDR2 is FQGNSA. The CDR3 is made up of 15 amino acids. The CDR3 region has the DNA TGTGCCAGCAGCCCCGGACTAGGTTCCTCAGATACGCAGTATTTT. Translating it yields CASSPGLGSSDTQYF.

The chain couples TRBV20-1 to TRBJ2-1; 8 bases align to TRBD2. CDR1 is DFQATT, CDR2 SNEGSKA, per germline (reference sequence). Unmatched junction bases numbered 10, after V lost 0 bases and J lost 0 bases. The CDR3 consists of 18 residues. The CDR3 loop is CSARDPPTSGSSYNEQFF. In DNA, the CDR3 is TGCAGTGCTAGAGATCCCCCAACTAGCGGCAGCTCCTACAATGAGCAGTTCTTC.

This clonotype was observed a few times. The chain carries TRBV12-3 or TRBV12-4 and TRBJ2-7; the match to TRBD1 covers 11 bases. V gave up 1 base and J gave up 3 bases; unmatched junction bases: 2. The CDR3 has 15 residues. CDR3 residues: CASSLGGQGVYEQYF. CDR3 DNA: TGTGCCAGCAGTTTAGGGGGACAGGGGGTCTACGAGCAGTACTTC.

The rearrangement links TRBV7-9 to TRBJ2-7; D is undetermined. V was pared by 3 bases and J by 4 bases, with 16 bases between. CDR1 is SEHNR, CDR2 FQNEAQ, per germline (reference sequence). The CDR3 has 15 residues. The CDR3 bases are TGTGCCAGCAGCTTTGAAGACGGAGATCTTTACGAGCAGTACTTC. It yields the protein CASSFEDGDLYEQYF.

The chain recombines TRBV6-2 or TRBV6-3 with TRBJ2-4, with 13 bases that match TRBD2. CDR1 is MNHEY and CDR2 is SVGEGT in the germline V gene. This CDR3 has 16 amino acids. V lost 5 bases, J lost 1 base, and 2 bases stayed unmatched. CDR3 sequence reads: CASSKTSGRAKNIQYF. The DNA for the CDR3 is TGTGCCAGCAGTAAGACTAGCGGGAGGGCCAAAAACATTCAGTACTTC.

The chain uses TRBV20-1 and TRBJ2-1; 14 bases map to TRBD2. With V trimmed by 6 bases and J by 6 bases, 7 bases remained unmatched. The CDR3 is 15 residues long. CDR1 DFQATT and CDR2 SNEGSKA come from the germline V gene (reference sequence). CDR3 in DNA: TGCAGTGCCGCGACTAGCGGGGGGGCCGGCAATGAGCAGTTCTTC. Amino acids: CSAATSGGAGNEQFF.

This clonotype was seen only a few times. The CDR3 spells CASSFGVGNIQYF. DNA of the CDR3: TGTGCCAGCAGCTTTGGGGTTGGGAACATTCAGTACTTC. The chain employs TRBV7-2 and TRBJ2-4; D not certain. Trimming left V 3 bases short and J 7 bases short, with 10 bases between. This CDR3 comprises 13 residues. The germline V gene encodes CDR1 SGHTA and CDR2 FQGNSA.

This clonotype was seen ten or more times. The gene calls are TRBV12-3 or TRBV12-4 and TRBJ1-1; D not certain. The CDR3 consists of 14 residues. Deletions cut 2 bases from V and 1 base from J, with 8 bases between. In DNA, the CDR3 is TGTGCCAGCAGTTTAAGTGGCTGGAACACTGAAGCTTTCTTT. It specifies CASSLSGWNTEAFF.

This clonotype has only a few counts. This sequence joins TRBV30 and TRBJ2-2; TRBD2 agrees at 9 bases. The CDR3 is 16 residues long. Trimming at V came to 3 bases and at J to 1 base, leaving 6 bases not matched to a gene. Germline V gene lookup returns CDR1 GTSNPN and CDR2 SVGIG (reference sequence). CDR3 nucleotide sequence: TGTGCCTGGAGAATCACTAGCGGGCGGAACACCGGGGAGCTGTTTTTT. Its translation: CAWRITSGRNTGELFF.

This clonotype was observed a handful of times. The J gene is TRBJ1-2, the V gene TRBV28, with D perhaps matching TRBD1 (5 bases). Trimming shortened V by 8 bases and J by 7 bases, and 11 bases separated the two germline ends. CDR3 length: 11 residues. From germline, CDR1 is MDHEN and CDR2 SYDVKM. The CDR3 sequence: CASGPGRGYTF. CDR3 nucleotides: TGTGCCAGCGGCCCGGGACGTGGCTACACCTTC.

This clonotype was observed a few times. The chain has TRBV29-1 and TRBJ2-1; TRBD2 aligns across 11 bases. Germline V gives CDR1 SQVTM, CDR2 ANQGSEA. V gave up 7 bases and J gave up 3 bases; unmatched junction bases: 5. The CDR3 totals 14 residues. CDR3 DNA sequence: TGCAGCGGGGGGGGGACTAGCGGCTACAATGAGCAGTTCTTC. This encodes CSGGGTSGYNEQFF.

For this clonotype: Germline and junction disagree at one end, which may indicate a read error. J is TRBJ2-1 and V is TRBV7-8; D is uncertain. CDR3 size: 16 residues. Per germline, CDR1 SGHVS and CDR2 FQNEAQ. DNA of the CDR3: TGTGCCAGCAGCTTATTCGGCCAGAACTCCTACAATGAGCAGTCCTTC. It translates to CASSLFGQNSYNEQSF.

CDR3 DNA sequence: TGCGCCAGCAGCCCTCGGCTACTCGGTAGCACGATGGCAGATACGCAGTATTTT. Translated, it gives CASSPRLLGSTMADTQYF. The rearrangement links TRBV5-1 to TRBJ2-3; D remains ambiguous. Germline CDR1 is SGHRS and CDR2 is YFSETQ. The CDR3 is 18 residues long. The V gene lost 4 bases and the J gene lost 4 bases, with 25 bases spanning the gap.

The chain has TRBV9 and TRBJ2-3; 7 bases align to TRBD2. Germline CDR1 and CDR2: SGDLS and YYNGEE. The CDR3 consists of 16 residues. After removal of 4 bases from V and 2 bases from J, the junction contained 10 bases not matched to a gene. The CDR3 DNA reads as TGTGCCAGCAGCACCCTCGGGGGACTAACCACAGATACGCAGTATTTT. Its translation is CASSTLGGLTTDTQYF. Combining the CDR3 with reference TRBV9 and TRBJ2-3 gives the whole variable domain DSGVTQTPKHLITATGQRVTLRCSPRSGDLSVYWYQQSLDQGLQFLIQYYNGEERAKGNILERFSAQQFPDLHSELNLSSLELGDSALYFCASSTLGGLTTDTQYFGPGTRLTVL.

This clonotype was seen only a few times. V is TRBV20-1 and J is TRBJ2-3; D not certain. Looked up from germline, CDR1 is DFQATT and CDR2 is SNEGSKA (reference sequence). Trimming stripped 5 bases from V and 3 bases from J, with 15 bases between. This CDR3 spans 14 amino acids. The CDR3 spells CSAHRAEGTDTQYF. In nucleotides, the CDR3 is TGCAGTGCTCACCGGGCTGAAGGGACAGATACGCAGTATTTT.

This clonotype was picked up a small number of times. This chain connects TRBV28 to TRBJ2-7; 10 bases align to TRBD2. The trim removed 3 bases at V and 6 bases at J, leaving 5 bases unmatched. CDR1 is MDHEN and CDR2 is SYDVKM in the germline V gene. This CDR3 is built from 14 residues. In DNA form, the CDR3 reads TGTGCCAGCAGTTTTGGGCTAGCGGGAGTCGAGCAGTACTTC. It is translated as CASSFGLAGVEQYF. Full variable domain (missing parts from reference TRBV28 and TRBJ2-7): DVKVTQSSRYLVKRTGEKVFLECVQDMDHENMFWYRQDPGLGLRLIYFSYDVKMKEKGDIPEGYSVSREKKERFSLILESASTNQTSMYLCASSFGLAGVEQYFGPGTRLTVT.

The chain is built from TRBV7-9 and TRBJ1-2, with D perhaps matching TRBD1 (5 bases). This CDR3 has 15 residues. Trimming shortened V by 1 base and J by 4 bases, and 13 bases separated the two germline ends. The germline V gene has CDR1 SEHNR and CDR2 FQNEAQ (reference sequence). The CDR3 sequence is CASSLVVGDSYGYTF. The CDR3 DNA follows: TGTGCCAGCAGCTTAGTTGTAGGGGACTCCTATGGCTACACCTTC.

J is TRBJ1-1 and V is TRBV5-1; D not certain. V lost 7 bases to trimming and J lost 5 bases, with 12 bases between them. The CDR3 consists of 12 residues. CDR1 SGHRS and CDR2 YFSETQ come from the germline V gene. The CDR3 bases are TGCGCCAGCCGCGGGTCGGGGACTGAAGCTTTCTTT. Translation gives CASRGSGTEAFF.

The chain couples TRBV11-2 to TRBJ1-2, with 7 bases fitting TRBD1. This CDR3 spans 16 amino acids. CDR1 is SGHAT and CDR2 is FQNNGV in the germline V gene. V was clipped by 5 bases and J by 4 bases; unmatched bases: 13. CDR3: CASSPPTGRRVYGYTF. The CDR3 DNA sequence: TGTGCCAGCAGCCCTCCGACAGGGAGGAGGGTCTATGGCTACACCTTC.

This clonotype turned up a few times. DNA for the CDR3: TGTGCCAGCAGCCAAGGAGTTGGGGGCTACACCTTC. Translated, it gives CASSQGVGGYTF. The chain couples TRBV3-1 to TRBJ1-2; D remains unclear. Germline V lookup: CDR1 LGHDT, CDR2 YNNKEL (reference sequence). The CDR3 is 12 residues long. V shed 1 base and J shed 8 bases, with 8 bases lying between them.

This sequence joins TRBV12-5 and TRBJ2-1; the match to TRBD2 covers 12 bases. The CDR3 has 15 amino acids. Trimming removed 7 bases from V and 3 bases from J; junction bases left unmatched: 4. Germline CDR1 and CDR2: LGHNT and FRNRAP. CDR3 in amino acids: CASAQGLAGYNEQFF. CDR3 bases: TGTGCTAGTGCCCAGGGACTAGCGGGCTACAATGAGCAGTTCTTC.

This clonotype occurred a few times. The chain combines TRBV10-3 with TRBJ2-7, with D perhaps being TRBD1 or TRBD2 (5 bases each). There are 15 residues in the CDR3. The germline V gene encodes CDR1 ENHRY and CDR2 SYGVKD. V was clipped by 3 bases and J by 1 base, with 13 bases between them. The CDR3 nucleotides are TGTGCCATCAGTGAAAGTTGGGACGGGTCCTACGAGCAGTACTTC. Translating it yields CAISESWDGSYEQYF.